This T cell receptor beta chain was captured by sequencing in a study of T cells in Graves' hyperthyroidism and ophthalmopathy. V was pared by 4 bases and J by 7 bases, with 7 bases between. The CDR3 spans 10 residues. Per germline, CDR1 SQVTM and CDR2 ANQGSEA. The sample holds a few counts of this clonotype. Newly diagnosed hyperthyroidism, duration under 2 months, in patients aged 18 to 65. There were TCR beta CDR3 regions amplified from RNA transcripts. HTBI primers were employed in a first-round RT-PCR of the TCR CDR3. Each CDR3 protein is one row after TCRdb ran MiXCR on the multiplex PCR reads. The data contain around 190,000 distinct CDR3 sequences, approximately 16% of them singletons.

The specimen sequenced was blood. The clonotype comes from a woman aged 45-65 years with Graves' hyperthyroidism. The V and J genes are TRBV29-1 and TRBJ1-2; unclear D gene. The chain's CDR3 is CSVVEAGYTF. The DNA of the CDR3 is TGCAGCGTTGTTGAGGCTGGCTACACCTTC.